Following are 22 T cell receptor beta chains from one sample sequenced in a study of blood T cell repertoires in COVID-19. The protocol was immunoSEQ multiplex PCR, while the TCRdb copy is restricted to in-frame clones and leaves out a portion. The sample lists more than 150,000 clones, approximately 85% seen once, with approximately 12% in the top ten. The sequenced sample consisted of PBMCs or T cells enriched from blood (not recorded which). The receptors come from a man aged 40-49 years who had recovered from COVID-19.

The J gene is TRBJ2-1, the V gene TRBV11-3; 12 positions match TRBD2. Germline lookup yields CDR1 SGHNT and CDR2 YENEEA. The CDR3 is 17 residues long. V shed 3 bases and J 7 bases; nucleotides not matched to a gene: 10. In nucleotides, the CDR3 is TGTGCCAGCAGCTTCGGACTAGCGGGATCAGATGGGAATGAGCAGTTCTTC. It is translated as CASSFGLAGSDGNEQFF.

The chain joins TRBV5-4 to TRBJ2-3; D perhaps matches TRBD1 (6 bases). The CDR3 totals 15 residues. The ends were cut back, 1 base at V and 7 bases at J, with 16 bases in the middle. Per germline, CDR1 SGHNT and CDR2 YYREEE (reference sequence). This CDR3 is CASSLSPGATNTQYF. Written as DNA, the CDR3 is TGTGCCAGCAGCTTGAGTCCAGGGGCAACCAATACGCAGTATTTT.

The V call is TRBV4-3, the J call TRBJ2-6; D not certain. Trimming stripped 2 bases from V and 2 bases from J, with 4 bases between. The CDR3 sequence is 14 residues long. CDR1 is LGHNA and CDR2 is YSLEER in the germline V gene. The DNA for the CDR3 is TGCGCCAGCAGCCAATTAGCTGGGGCCAACGTCCTGACTTTC. It codes for CASSQLAGANVLTF.

The chain joins TRBV25-1 to TRBJ1-2, with D possibly matching TRBD1 (5 bases). The CDR3 sequence is 14 residues long. CDR1 is MGHDK and CDR2 is SYGVNS in the germline V gene. The V and J ends lost 2 bases and 5 bases respectively, with 12 bases between them. The CDR3 is CASSEGGASYGYTF. Written as DNA, the CDR3 is TGTGCCAGCAGTGAAGGAGGGGCTAGTTATGGCTACACCTTC.

This clone has a single count. The chain couples TRBV6-5 to TRBJ1-1; 7 bases are a match to TRBD1. Trimming at V came to 0 bases and at J to 0 bases, leaving 1 base not matched to a gene. Germline V gives CDR1 MNHEY, CDR2 SVGAGI. The CDR3 is 15 amino acids. CDR3 in amino acids: CASSYSGQLNTEAFF. CDR3 nucleotides: TGTGCCAGCAGTTACTCGGGACAGCTGAACACTGAAGCTTTCTTT.

V gene TRBV5-6 combines with J gene TRBJ1-2; weak D call: TRBD1 (6 bases). The CDR3 extends over 16 amino acids. Germline V CDR1 and CDR2: SGHDT, YYEEEE. Between the trimmed V and J ends, which lost 2 bases and 10 bases, there was a span of 24 bases. DNA for the CDR3: TGTGCCAGCAGCTTCTTACAGGGTCTACACCTCTTGGTCTACACCTTC. Translating gives CASSFLQGLHLLVYTF.

The V and J genes are TRBV28 and TRBJ2-2; D perhaps matches TRBD1 (6 bases). Trimming stripped 6 bases from V and 6 bases from J, with 14 bases between. CDR1 is MDHEN and CDR2 is SYDVKM in the germline V gene. This CDR3 region has 14 residues. The CDR3 loop reads CASRRAGDAGELFF. Here the CDR3 DNA reads TGTGCCAGCAGACGGGCAGGGGATGCCGGGGAGCTGTTTTTT.

The CDR3 here is CASNAEASQPQHF. CDR3 DNA sequence: TGTGCCAGCAATGCAGAAGCTAGTCAGCCCCAGCATTTT. The gene calls are TRBV25-1 and TRBJ1-5; D not resolved. Trimming stripped 7 bases from V and 6 bases from J, with 13 bases between. Germline CDR1 reads MGHDK; CDR2 reads SYGVNS. This CDR3 spans 13 amino acids.

The chain recombines TRBV11-2 with TRBJ2-2; the D gene is possibly TRBD2 (7 bases). Trimming took off 0 bases at V and 3 bases at J, with 11 bases between the two ends. The CDR3 runs 16 residues. CDR1 and CDR2 from the germline V gene are SGHAT and FQNNGV. The CDR3 sequence: CASSLEVGGDTGELFF. Here the CDR3 DNA reads TGTGCCAGCAGCTTAGAAGTAGGGGGGGACACCGGGGAGCTGTTTTTT.

The rearrangement links TRBV2 to TRBJ1-5; a possible D gene is TRBD1 (5 bases). This CDR3 is built from 14 residues. Germline CDR1 and CDR2: SNHLY and FYNNEI. V lost 5 bases, J lost 0 bases, and 8 bases lay in between. The CDR3 region has the DNA TGTGCCAGCAGTCGACAGTTTAGCAATCAGCCCCAGCATTTT. This encodes CASSRQFSNQPQHF.

This clone has just one count. The chain carries TRBV9 and TRBJ1-6; D is uncertain. V gave up 0 bases and J gave up 7 bases, with 8 bases separating them. The CDR3 is 14 amino acids. Germline values: CDR1 SGDLS, CDR2 YYNGEE. The CDR3 DNA follows: TGTGCCAGCAGCGTAGCTCTATCCAATTCACCCCTCCACTTT. Translated: CASSVALSNSPLHF. Full variable domain (missing parts from reference TRBV9 and TRBJ1-6): DSGVTQTPKHLITATGQRVTLRCSPRSGDLSVYWYQQSLDQGLQFLIQYYNGEERAKGNILERFSAQQFPDLHSELNLSSLELGDSALYFCASSVALSNSPLHFGNGTRLTVT.

This chain joins TRBV11-3 and TRBJ2-1; 10 bases map to TRBD2. Germline V gene data show CDR1 as SGHNT and CDR2 as YENEEA. V lost 5 bases, J lost 2 bases, and 3 bases stayed unmatched. This CDR3 comprises 15 residues. CDR3 residues: CASSLSGGTYNEQFF. The CDR3 bases are TGTGCCAGCAGCCTTAGCGGGGGGACCTACAATGAGCAGTTCTTC.

The V call is TRBV28, the J call TRBJ1-5; the match to TRBD1 covers 7 bases. Germline CDR1 is MDHEN and CDR2 is SYDVKM. J gave up 1 base and V 7 bases, and 7 bases lay outside the gene matches. This CDR3 contains 15 residues. The CDR3 reads CASIRQGVSNQPQHF. The CDR3 nucleotides are TGTGCCAGCATAAGACAGGGAGTAAGCAATCAGCCCCAGCATTTT.

J is TRBJ1-1 and V is TRBV7-6; D is unresolved. The CDR3 runs 15 residues. Per germline, CDR1 SGHVS and CDR2 FNYEAQ. V was pared by 0 bases and J by 1 base, with 9 bases between. The CDR3: CASSLANGENTEAFF. For the CDR3, the DNA is TGTGCCAGCAGCTTAGCTAACGGAGAGAACACTGAAGCTTTCTTT.

The J gene is TRBJ1-4, the V gene TRBV7-2, with TRBD1 matching 7 bases. CDR1 and CDR2 from the germline V gene are SGHTA and FQGNSA. There are 14 residues in the CDR3. V gave up 5 bases and J gave up 6 bases; unmatched junction bases: 6. CDR3 sequence reads: CASSLQGSYEKLFF. The CDR3 DNA reads as TGTGCCAGCAGCCTACAGGGGAGTTATGAAAAACTGTTTTTT.

The chain joins TRBV14 to TRBJ2-1; D is unclear. This CDR3 spans 14 amino acids. Germline V lookup: CDR1 SGHDN, CDR2 FVKESK. V was clipped by 0 bases and J by 14 bases, with 17 bases between them. CDR3 in amino acids: CASSQDLQLVQKFF. The DNA for the CDR3 is TGTGCCAGCAGCCAAGATCTACAGCTCGTCCAGAAGTTCTTC.

V gene TRBV7-3 combines with J gene TRBJ2-1; D gene unclear. This CDR3 has 15 amino acids. The ends were cut back, 4 bases at V and 7 bases at J, with 17 bases in the middle. Looked up from germline, CDR1 is SGHTA and CDR2 is FQGTGA. Written as DNA, the CDR3 is TGTGCCAGCAGCTACCAGAGTGGAGTTTATAATGAGCAGTTCTTC. Translation gives CASSYQSGVYNEQFF.

The CDR3 protein is CASSFSPRTSGYNEQFF. In DNA, the CDR3 is TGTGCCAGCAGCTTTTCCCCACGGACTAGCGGCTACAATGAGCAGTTCTTC. The chain couples TRBV13 to TRBJ2-1; 10 bases are a match to TRBD2. Looked up from germline, CDR1 is PRHDT and CDR2 is FYEKMQ (reference sequence). V dropped 3 bases and J dropped 3; count of bases not matched to a gene: 8. This CDR3 is built from 17 residues.

This chain links TRBV6-5 with TRBJ1-1; D unresolved. CDR1 is MNHEY, CDR2 SVGAGI, per germline. CDR3 length: 11 amino acids. V dropped 3 bases and J dropped 8 bases, with 7 bases sitting between them. CDR3 sequence reads: CASSYGREAFF. CDR3 nucleotide sequence: TGTGCCAGCAGTTATGGGAGAGAAGCTTTCTTT.

CDR3 amino acids: CASSPGVTSSGNTIYF. The CDR3 DNA reads as TGTGCCAGCTCGCCTGGAGTAACCAGCTCTGGAAACACCATATATTTT. V gene TRBV18 combines with J gene TRBJ1-3; no firm D call. V was pared by 6 bases and J by 0 bases, with 15 bases between. The V gene's germline CDR1 is KGHSH and CDR2 LQKENI. The CDR3 is 16 amino acids.

The V and J genes are TRBV6-5 and TRBJ2-1; TRBD2 aligns across 7 bases. V was pared by 2 bases and J by 9 bases, with 7 bases of the junction left unmatched. The CDR3 extends over 14 amino acids. Germline V lookup: CDR1 MNHEY, CDR2 SVGAGI. DNA of the CDR3: TGTGCCAGCAGTTACGGCGGGAGATCGGGTGAGCAGTTCTTC. Amino acid sequence: CASSYGGRSGEQFF.

Written as DNA, the CDR3 is TGTGCCAGCTCACACCAAGACAGGGATAATGAAAAACTGTTTTTT. It yields the protein CASSHQDRDNEKLFF. The rearrangement links TRBV18 to TRBJ1-4; 7 bases match TRBD1. There are 15 residues in the CDR3. V lost 4 bases to trimming and J lost 4 bases; unmatched junction nucleotides: 6. From germline, CDR1 is KGHSH and CDR2 LQKENI. Supplemented by reference TRBV18 and TRBJ1-4, the full variable domain reads NAGVMQNPRHLVRRRGQEARLRCSPMKGHSHVYWYRQLPEEGLKFMVYLQKENIIDESGMPKERFSAEFPKEGPSILRIQQVVRGDSAAYFCASSHQDRDNEKLFFGSGTQLSVL.